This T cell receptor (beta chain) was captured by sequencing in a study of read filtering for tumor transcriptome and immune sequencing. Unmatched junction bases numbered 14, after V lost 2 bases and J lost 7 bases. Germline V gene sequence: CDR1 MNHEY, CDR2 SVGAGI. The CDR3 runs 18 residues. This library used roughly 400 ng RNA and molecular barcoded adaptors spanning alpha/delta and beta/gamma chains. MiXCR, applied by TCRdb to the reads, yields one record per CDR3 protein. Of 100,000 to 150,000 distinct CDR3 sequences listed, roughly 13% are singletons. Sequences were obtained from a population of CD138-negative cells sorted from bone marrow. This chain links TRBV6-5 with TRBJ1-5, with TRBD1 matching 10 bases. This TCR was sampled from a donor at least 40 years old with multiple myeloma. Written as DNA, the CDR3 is TGTGCCAGCAGTTACCAATCACCGGGACAGGGGAGGAAACAGCCCCAGCATTTT. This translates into CASSYQSPGQGRKQPQHF.